This T cell receptor beta chain was sequenced during a study of metastatic and nonmetastatic thyroid tumors. Across the whole study: It was across blood and tumor or nodule tissue from malignant and benign thyroid patients that repertoires were compared.

Points from the study as a whole: Reported TCR beta diversity, measured in blood and tumor, was significantly higher for malignant thyroid tumors than for benign nodules.

No treatment of any kind had been given to any patient before thyroid surgery. Per the original methods: Using the CDR3 differences seen across clinicopathological groups, the authors built a distant-metastasis classifier for papillary thyroid cancer, which was meant to discriminate distant-metastatic patients. TCRdb re-analyzed the PCR reads using MiXCR. V and J calls and clone size were set by TCRdb, not the authors. The sample lists about 12,000 clones, under 30% occurring once. Per germline, CDR1 MNHNS and CDR2 SASEGT. Trimming shortened V by 3 bases and J by 5 bases, and 10 bases separated the two germline ends. The CDR3 covers 13 residues. This clone has only a few counts. Its cognate antigen is unknown.

Sequencing used adjacent normal tissue. This TCR derives from a male donor with papillary thyroid cancer or a benign thyroid nodule (not recorded which). Some clones in this sample may be carry-over from other donors' samples. This chain joins TRBV6-1 and TRBJ2-5; D not resolved. CDR3 in amino acids: CASSELLLETQYF. Here the CDR3 DNA reads TGTGCCAGCAGTGAGCTACTACTGGAGACCCAGTACTTC.